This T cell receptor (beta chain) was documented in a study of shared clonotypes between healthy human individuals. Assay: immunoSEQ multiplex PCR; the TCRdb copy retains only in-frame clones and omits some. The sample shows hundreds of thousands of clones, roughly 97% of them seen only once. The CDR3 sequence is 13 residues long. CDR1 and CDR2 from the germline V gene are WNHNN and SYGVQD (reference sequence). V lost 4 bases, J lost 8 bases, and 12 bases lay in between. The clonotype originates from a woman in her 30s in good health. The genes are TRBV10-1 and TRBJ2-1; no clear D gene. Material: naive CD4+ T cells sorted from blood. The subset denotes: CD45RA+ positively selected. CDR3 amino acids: CASSAPSAHEQFF. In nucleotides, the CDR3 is TGCGCCAGCAGTGCCCCTTCTGCCCATGAGCAGTTCTTC.